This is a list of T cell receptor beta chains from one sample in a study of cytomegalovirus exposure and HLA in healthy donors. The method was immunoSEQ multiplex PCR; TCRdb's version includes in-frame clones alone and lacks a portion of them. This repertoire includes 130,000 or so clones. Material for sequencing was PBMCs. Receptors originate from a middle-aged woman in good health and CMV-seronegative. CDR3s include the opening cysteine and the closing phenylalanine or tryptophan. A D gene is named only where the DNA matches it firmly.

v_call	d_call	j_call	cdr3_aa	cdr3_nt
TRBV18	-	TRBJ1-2	CASSPRVDYGYTF	TGTGCCAGCTCACCCAGGGTGGACTATGGCTACACCTTC
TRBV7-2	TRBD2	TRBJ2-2	CASSFSGGAGTGELFF	TGTGCCAGCAGCTTTAGCGGGGGGGCAGGTACCGGGGAGCTGTTTTTT
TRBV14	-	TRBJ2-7	CASSPGLPSIYEQYF	TGTGCCAGCAGCCCAGGTCTCCCCTCCATATACGAGCAGTACTTC
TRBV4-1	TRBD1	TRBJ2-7	CASSQTPTGASYEQYF	TGCGCCAGCAGCCAGACCCCCACAGGGGCTTCCTACGAGCAGTACTTC
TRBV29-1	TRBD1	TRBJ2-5	CSAAPGQGEGGTQYF	TGCAGCGCCGCCCCGGGACAGGGCGAGGGGGGGACCCAGTACTTC
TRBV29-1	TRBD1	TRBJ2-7	CSVYEDRRTYEQYF	TGCAGCGTTTACGAGGACAGGAGAACCTACGAGCAGTACTTC
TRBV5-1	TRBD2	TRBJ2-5	CASSFGGEEETQYF	TGCGCCAGCAGCTTCGGGGGGGAAGAAGAGACCCAGTACTTC
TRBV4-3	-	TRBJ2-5	CASSQYQVGDQETQYF	TGCGCCAGCAGCCAGTATCAGGTCGGCGATCAAGAGACCCAGTACTTC
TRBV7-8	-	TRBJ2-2	CASSLAEVGELFF	TGTGCCAGCAGCTTAGCTGAGGTCGGGGAGCTGTTTTTT
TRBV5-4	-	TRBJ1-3	CASQLDVGVGNTIYF	TGTGCCAGTCAGCTGGATGTAGGGGTAGGAAACACCATATATTTT
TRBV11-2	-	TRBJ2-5	CASSPQMGGGETQYF	TGTGCCAGCAGCCCCCAGATGGGAGGAGGGGAGACCCAGTACTTC
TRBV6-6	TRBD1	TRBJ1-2	CASSYWDRGGYGYTF	TGTGCCAGCAGTTACTGGGACAGGGGGGGCTATGGCTACACCTTC
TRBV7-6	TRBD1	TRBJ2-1	CASSSWTGGLFF	TGTGCCAGCAGCTCTTGGACAGGGGGCCTGTTCTTC
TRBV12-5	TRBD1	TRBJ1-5	CASGLGTGGHHSNQPQHF	TGTGCTAGTGGTTTGGGGACAGGGGGCCACCATAGCAATCAGCCCCAGCATTTT
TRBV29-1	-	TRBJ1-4	CSVKQGYGEKLFF	TGCAGCGTTAAACAGGGATACGGGGAAAAACTGTTTTTT
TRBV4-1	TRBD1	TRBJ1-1	CASSQEVTGGNTEAFF	TGCGCCAGCAGCCAAGAGGTCACAGGGGGGAACACTGAAGCTTTCTTT
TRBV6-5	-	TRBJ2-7	CASSRPGIAYEQYF	TGTGCCAGCAGTCGCCCGGGTATAGCCTACGAGCAGTACTTC
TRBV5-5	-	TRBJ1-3	CASSRDSGSGNTIYF	TGTGCCAGCAGCCGTGACAGCGGGTCTGGAAACACCATATATTTT
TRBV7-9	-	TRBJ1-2	CASSPPYTGFDVGYTF	TGTGCCAGCAGCCCCCCCTATACAGGGTTTGATGTAGGCTACACCTTC
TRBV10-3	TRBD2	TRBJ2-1	CAISGELAGSNEQFF	TGTGCCATCAGTGGGGAACTAGCGGGGTCCAATGAGCAGTTCTTC
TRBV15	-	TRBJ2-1	CATSSPAGYYNEQFF	TGTGCCACCAGTTCCCCAGCAGGTTACTACAATGAGCAGTTCTTC
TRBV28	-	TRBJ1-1	CASSPWGGERDTEAFF	TGTGCCAGCAGTCCATGGGGAGGGGAGAGGGACACTGAAGCTTTCTTT
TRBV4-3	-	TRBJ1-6	CASSQDAGEVSPLHF	TGCGCCAGCAGCCAAGACGCAGGGGAAGTTTCACCCCTCCACTTT
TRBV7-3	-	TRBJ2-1	CASSSQGAEQFF	TGTGCCAGCAGCTCCCAGGGTGCGGAGCAGTTCTTC
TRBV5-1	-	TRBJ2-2	CASSFDSNTGELFF	TGCGCCAGCAGCTTCGACAGTAACACCGGGGAGCTGTTTTTT
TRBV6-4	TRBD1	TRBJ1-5	CASSATDRGRLQPQHF	TGTGCCAGCAGTGCCACGGACAGGGGGCGATTACAGCCCCAGCATTTT
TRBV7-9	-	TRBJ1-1	CASSFGVGAEEAFF	TGTGCCAGCAGCTTCGGAGTAGGGGCCGAGGAAGCTTTCTTT
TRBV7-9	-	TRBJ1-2	CASSLRIVTNYGYTF	TGTGCCAGCAGCCTGCGTATTGTTACTAACTATGGCTACACCTTC
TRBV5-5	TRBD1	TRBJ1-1	CASSPRGYTEAFF	TGTGCCAGCAGCCCCAGGGGGTACACTGAAGCTTTCTTT
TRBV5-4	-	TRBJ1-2	CASSSSLSTATGYTF	TGTGCCAGCAGCTCTTCCTTATCCACAGCCACTGGCTACACCTTC
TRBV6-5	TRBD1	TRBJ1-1	CASRGQANTEAFF	TGTGCCAGCAGGGGACAGGCGAACACTGAAGCTTTCTTT
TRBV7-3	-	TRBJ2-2	CASSLNGAGVGGELFF	TGTGCCAGCAGCTTAAACGGTGCAGGGGTGGGCGGGGAGCTGTTTTTT
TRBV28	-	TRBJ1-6	CASSLIRGQGRLNNSPLHF	TGTGCCAGCAGTTTAATCAGAGGGCAGGGGCGGTTAAATAATTCACCCCTCCACTTT
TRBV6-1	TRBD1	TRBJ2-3	CASSAGPGTGTDTQYF	TGTGCCAGCAGTGCCGGGCCGGGGACAGGGACAGATACGCAGTATTTT
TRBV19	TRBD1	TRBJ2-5	CASSIERGRQETQYF	TGTGCCAGTAGTATAGAAAGGGGGCGCCAAGAGACCCAGTACTTC
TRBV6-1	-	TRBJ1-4	CASSERGDEKLFF	TGTGCCAGCAGTGAACGGGGGGATGAAAAACTGTTTTTT
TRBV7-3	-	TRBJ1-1	CASSFEQQGEAFF	TGTGCCAGCAGCTTTGAACAGCAGGGGGAAGCTTTCTTT
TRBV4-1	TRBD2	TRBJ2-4	CASSQGPGTSGGNIQYF	TGCGCCAGCAGCCAAGGCCCCGGGACTAGCGGGGGGAACATTCAGTACTTC
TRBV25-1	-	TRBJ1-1	CASSAAANTEAFF	TGTGCCAGCAGTGCGGCGGCGAACACTGAAGCTTTCTTT
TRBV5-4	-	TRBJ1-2	CASSPRGGANYGYTF	TGTGCCAGCAGTCCCCGTGGGGGGGCGAACTATGGCTACACCTTC
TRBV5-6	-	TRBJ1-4	CASSLRTVRKLFF	TGTGCCAGCAGCTTGCGGACAGTCAGGAAACTGTTTTTT
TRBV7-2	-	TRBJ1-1	CASLSDRGSEAFF	TGTGCCAGTCTGTCGGACAGAGGGTCTGAAGCTTTCTTT
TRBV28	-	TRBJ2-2	CASSLGRFYGANTGELFF	TGTGCCAGCAGTTTAGGGCGGTTCTACGGCGCGAACACCGGGGAGTTGTTTTTT
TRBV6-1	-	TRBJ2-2	CASSRVYVTGELFF	TGTGCCAGCAGCAGGGTTTATGTCACCGGGGAGCTGTTTTTT
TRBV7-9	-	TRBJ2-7	CASNRDSLGEQYF	TGTGCCAGCAACCGAGACAGTTTAGGGGAGCAGTACTTC
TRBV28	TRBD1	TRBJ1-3	CASLTGHSSGNTIYF	TGTGCCAGCCTGACAGGGCATAGCTCTGGAAACACCATATATTTT
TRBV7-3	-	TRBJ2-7	CASSLNPGGAYEQYF	TGTGCCAGCAGCTTAAACCCTGGGGGGGCGTACGAGCAGTACTTC
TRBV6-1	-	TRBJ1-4	CASASRGKEKLFF	TGTGCCAGTGCGTCACGGGGGAAGGAAAAACTGTTTTTT
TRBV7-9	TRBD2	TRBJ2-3	CASSIAGGRRDTQYF	TGTGCCAGCAGTATAGCGGGGGGGCGAAGAGATACGCAGTATTTT
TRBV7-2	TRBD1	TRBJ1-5	CASSQDRGHQPQHF	TGTGCCAGCAGCCAGGACAGGGGACATCAGCCCCAGCATTTT